This TCR beta chain was identified during a study of cytomegalovirus exposure and HLA in healthy donors. Study-level background: The same platform as the approximately 730 first-cohort repertoires was used for the 100 to 150 validation repertoires, a later analysis reported.

The germline V gene encodes CDR1 SNHLY and CDR2 FYNNEI. The CDR3 runs 13 residues. Trimming took 3 bases from V and 3 from J, leaving 8 bases between them. Regarding the study as a whole: Usually a TCR sequence was rare, but some public TCRs were found in many donors. The listing of some 170 TCR beta chains classed them as cytomegalovirus-associated. It was found in a later analysis that first-cohort TCR clusters tended to co-occur in the 95 to 150 validation repertoires.

This clone was observed a single time. As yet, its antigen is unknown. The data were produced by immunoSEQ multiplex PCR, yet TCRdb's version contains in-frame clones alone and is incomplete. The sample carries around 98,000 clones, about 83% recorded once. The chain is built from TRBV2 and TRBJ1-2, with D tentatively TRBD1 (5 bases). Specimen: PBMCs. The TCR comes from a woman aged 25 to 39 in good health and CMV-seronegative. CDR3 protein: CASSDWGDYGYTF. CDR3 nucleotides: TGTGCCAGCAGTGATTGGGGGGACTATGGCTACACCTTC.